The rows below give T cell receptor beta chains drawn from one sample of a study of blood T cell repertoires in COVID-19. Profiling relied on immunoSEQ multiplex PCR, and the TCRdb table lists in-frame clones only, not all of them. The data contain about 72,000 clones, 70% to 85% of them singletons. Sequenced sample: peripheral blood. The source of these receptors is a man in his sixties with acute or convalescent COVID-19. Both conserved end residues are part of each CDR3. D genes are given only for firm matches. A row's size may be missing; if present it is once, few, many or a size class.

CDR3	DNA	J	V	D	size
CASTRQGTYNEQFF	TGTGCCAGCACCAGACAGGGCACCTACAATGAGCAGTTCTTC	TRBJ2-1	TRBV5-6	TRBD1	NA
CASSDWGQMNTEAFF	TGTGCCAGCAGCGATTGGGGACAGATGAACACTGAAGCTTTCTTT	TRBJ1-1	TRBV21-1	NA	once
CASSLIAGGSTQDTQYF	TGTGCCAGCAGCTTAATAGCGGGGGGTTCCACTCAGGATACGCAGTATTTT	TRBJ2-3	TRBV11-2	TRBD2	NA
CASSLLGQGVGNEQFF	TGTGCCAGCAGCTTATTGGGACAGGGGGTCGGCAATGAGCAGTTCTTC	TRBJ2-1	TRBV13	TRBD1	once
CATSRDPGQGETQYF	TGTGCCACCAGCAGAGATCCTGGACAGGGAGAGACCCAGTACTTC	TRBJ2-5	TRBV15	TRBD1	NA
CATTGEPGANVLTF	TGTGCCACAACAGGGGAACCTGGGGCCAACGTCCTGACTTTC	TRBJ2-6	TRBV7-2	TRBD1	NA
CASSESPTVITEAFF	TGTGCCAGCAGCGAAAGCCCTACAGTTATCACTGAAGCTTTCTTT	TRBJ1-1	TRBV2	NA	NA
CARYSSGRGAEQFF	TGTGCCAGATACTCGAGCGGAAGAGGTGCCGAGCAGTTCTTC	TRBJ2-1	TRBV3-1/TRBV3-2	NA	once
CASSAGHLNTEAFF	TGTGCCAGCAGCGCGGGACACCTTAACACTGAAGCTTTCTTT	TRBJ1-1	TRBV9	NA	NA
CASGVYRETGEKLFF	TGTGCCAGCGGTGTTTACAGGGAAACGGGTGAAAAACTGTTTTTT	TRBJ1-4	TRBV5-6	NA	NA
CALQGSLSGANVLTF	TGTGCCCTACAGGGTTCCCTCTCTGGGGCCAACGTCCTGACTTTC	TRBJ2-6	TRBV30	NA	NA
CASSYSEIANTEAFF	TGTGCCAGCAGTTACTCCGAGATTGCGAACACTGAAGCTTTCTTT	TRBJ1-1	TRBV6-5	NA	NA
CASSSTMIWDRGQETQYF	TGTGCCAGCAGCTCAACGATGATCTGGGACAGGGGGCAAGAGACCCAGTACTTC	TRBJ2-5	TRBV5-5	TRBD1	NA
CASSDTSADNEQFF	TGCGCCAGCAGTGACACTAGCGCAGACAATGAGCAGTTCTTC	TRBJ2-1	TRBV10-1	TRBD2	once
CASSLAGGKLNTEAFF	TGTGCCAGCAGCTTAGCTGGGGGCAAGCTGAACACTGAAGCTTTCTTT	TRBJ1-1	TRBV11-2	NA	NA